Here is one TCR beta chain with its context. CDR3 length: 15 amino acids. Deletions cut 2 bases from V and 3 bases from J, with 12 bases between. CDR1 and CDR2 from the germline V gene are SGHRS and YFSETQ. The data stem from a study of shared clonotypes between healthy human individuals. Naive-designated CD8 cells lacked CD45RO, were positively enriched for CCR7, and omitted terminally differentiated effector memory CD45RA+ cells. Repertoires were generated with immunoSEQ multiplex PCR, while TCRdb's copy carries only in-frame clones and drops some. Of roughly 2 million clones in the sample, approximately 95% were seen once.

The chain couples TRBV5-1 to TRBJ1-5; D may be TRBD1 (6 bases). Sequenced input: naive CD8+ T cells sorted from blood. This sequence was found in a man aged 18 to 35 in good health. The CDR3 DNA is TGCGCCAGCAGCTTATGGGGACAACTCAATCAGCCCCAGCATTTT. It specifies CASSLWGQLNQPQHF.